A single sample gave rise to the 28 T cell receptor beta chains below, sequenced in a study of early T cells in non-severe SARS-CoV-2 infection. From the 5' RACE reads, TCRdb called clonotypes with MiXCR, one entry per CDR3 protein. The sample has roughly 88,000 distinct CDR3 sequences, around 15% seen once. The specimen was whole blood. Receptor source: an adult who was a healthcare worker with PCR-confirmed SARS-CoV-2 infection or an uninfected control (not recorded which).

This clonotype was seen more than once but under ten times. J is TRBJ1-4 and V is TRBV20-1; D unclear. This CDR3 spans 15 amino acids. The V end was cut by 0 bases, the J end by 3 bases, with 11 bases between. Germline V gene sequence: CDR1 DFQATT, CDR2 SNEGSKA (reference sequence). Written as DNA, the CDR3 is TGCAGTGCTAGAGATCTTCCGGGGTCTAATGAAAAACTGTTTTTT. Protein: CSARDLPGSNEKLFF.

There are many counts of this clonotype. The chain is built from TRBV28 and TRBJ1-3, with D perhaps matching TRBD1 (6 bases). The length of the CDR3 is 18 residues. V gave up 2 bases and J gave up 0 bases, with 17 bases separating them. Germline loops: CDR1 MDHEN, CDR2 SYDVKM. The CDR3 region has the DNA TGTGCCAGCAGTTTACCCCGACAGGCCTATAGCTCTGGAAACACCATATATTTT. As protein: CASSLPRQAYSSGNTIYF.

This clonotype was recorded at least ten times. The chain joins TRBV7-2 to TRBJ2-1, with D perhaps TRBD2 (6 bases). The CDR3 sequence is 16 residues long. Germline loops: CDR1 SGHTA, CDR2 FQGNSA. The germline V and J ends were trimmed by 1 base and 1 base, with 11 bases remaining between them. The CDR3: CASSLVAGISYNEQFF. The CDR3 DNA reads as TGTGCCAGCAGCTTAGTTGCGGGGATATCCTACAATGAGCAGTTCTTC.

This clonotype was counted only a few times. The chain combines TRBV10-3 with TRBJ2-2; 9 bases match TRBD1. The germline V gene encodes CDR1 ENHRY and CDR2 SYGVKD. The junction had 12 bases not matched to a gene; V was cut back by 4 bases and J by 3 bases. This CDR3 region has 18 residues. The CDR3 DNA reads as TGTGCCATCAGTGGGCGGCCACAGGGGGCTGAGGACACCGGGGAGCTGTTTTTT. It encodes CAISGRPQGAEDTGELFF.

The chain couples TRBV11-1 to TRBJ2-1; 13 bases fit TRBD2. CDR3 length equals 18 residues. Germline V gene sequence: CDR1 SGHAT, CDR2 FQDESV (reference sequence). The junction had 7 bases not matched to a gene; V was cut back by 1 base and J by 4 bases. CDR3 sequence reads: CASSLGGTSGKNYNEQFF. In nucleotides, the CDR3 is TGTGCCAGCAGCTTAGGAGGGACTAGCGGGAAAAATTACAATGAGCAGTTCTTC.

This clonotype has just a few counts. J is TRBJ1-1 and V is TRBV7-9, with D uncertain. Per germline, CDR1 SEHNR and CDR2 FQNEAQ (reference sequence). The V and J ends lost 3 bases and 5 bases respectively, with 10 bases between them. The CDR3 runs to 13 residues. CDR3 region: CASSFGGDTEAFF. CDR3 DNA: TGTGCCAGCAGCTTCGGCGGGGATACTGAAGCTTTCTTT.

This clonotype was seen more than once but under ten times. The V and J genes are TRBV27 and TRBJ1-1; 8 bases agree with TRBD1. This CDR3 spans 14 amino acids. Germline V gives CDR1 MNHEY, CDR2 SMNVEV (reference sequence). With 3 bases clipped from V and 4 bases from J, the junction kept 4 bases outside the gene matches. The CDR3 sequence is CASSFTGGVTEAFF. Written as DNA, the CDR3 is TGTGCCAGCAGTTTTACAGGGGGTGTCACTGAAGCTTTCTTT.

This rearrangement joins TRBV7-2 to TRBJ1-4; 7 nucleotides agree with TRBD1. The CDR3 is 15 amino acids. Germline CDR1 is SGHTA and CDR2 is FQGNSA. J lost 4 bases, V lost 5 bases, and 7 bases had no gene match. The CDR3 region is CASSQDRDSNEKLFF. The CDR3 DNA is TGTGCCAGCAGCCAAGACAGGGACAGTAATGAAAAACTGTTTTTT.

This clonotype was counted ten times or more. V gene TRBV24-1 combines with J gene TRBJ2-2, with a possible D match to TRBD1 (6 bases). The germline V gene encodes CDR1 KGHDR and CDR2 SFDVKD. The CDR3 loop spans 13 amino acids. Trimming pared 8 bases from V and 2 bases from J, leaving 8 bases between. The CDR3 region is CATKGHNTGELFF. In nucleotides, the CDR3 is TGTGCCACCAAGGGACACAACACCGGGGAGCTGTTTTTT.

The chain couples TRBV11-3 to TRBJ2-3; possibly TRBD1 or TRBD2 for D (6 bases each). The germline V and J ends were trimmed by 5 bases and 0 bases, with 15 bases remaining between them. The CDR3 has 16 amino acids. CDR1 SGHNT and CDR2 YENEEA come from the germline V gene. CDR3 bases: TGTGCCAGCAGCGCAGGCGGGACACCAAGCACAGATACGCAGTATTTT. Protein sequence: CASSAGGTPSTDTQYF.

This chain uses TRBV4-3 with TRBJ2-1; 8 bases map to TRBD2. CDR3 length: 16 amino acids. The V gene end was trimmed by 0 bases and the J gene end by 2 bases; junction bases not matched to a gene: 3. Germline V CDR1 and CDR2: LGHNA, YSLEER. The CDR3 DNA follows: TGCGCCAGCAGCCAAGATCCTAGCGGGCCCTACAATGAGCAGTTCTTC. It translates to CASSQDPSGPYNEQFF.

This clonotype has a count of ten or more. The chain carries TRBV10-3 and TRBJ2-7; D gene ambiguous. The CDR3 spans 14 residues. Germline values: CDR1 ENHRY, CDR2 SYGVKD. V shed 7 bases and J shed 4 bases, with 17 bases lying between them. CDR3: CAINRDSEGYEQYF. The CDR3 region has the DNA TGTGCCATCAATAGGGATAGTGAAGGGTACGAGCAGTACTTC.

V gene TRBV6-6 combines with J gene TRBJ1-3, with 8 bases lining up with TRBD1. J lost 4 bases, V lost 6 bases, and 5 bases had no gene match. The germline V gene encodes CDR1 MNHNY and CDR2 SVGAGI (reference sequence). The CDR3 is made up of 14 amino acids. CDR3 sequence reads: CASRPRDRGNTIYF. The CDR3 DNA is TGTGCCAGCAGACCCAGGGACAGGGGAAACACCATATATTTT.

The chain has TRBV5-1 and TRBJ1-2; no clear D. The V gene lost 0 bases and the J gene lost 0 bases, with 15 bases spanning the gap. The CDR3 runs 17 residues. Looked up from germline, CDR1 is SGHRS and CDR2 is YFSETQ. As DNA, the CDR3 is TGCGCCAGCAGCTTGGCCCCGACCTCATCATCTAACTATGGCTACACCTTC. This gives the protein CASSLAPTSSSNYGYTF.

There are many counts of this clonotype. The V call is TRBV28, the J call TRBJ2-7, with TRBD2 as a possible D gene (6 bases). Trimming cost V 3 bases and J 2 bases, with 8 bases left between them. This CDR3 spans 13 amino acids. Germline V CDR1 and CDR2: MDHEN, SYDVKM. The CDR3, as DNA: TGTGCCAGCAGTTTGCCTAGCGCCTACGAGCAGTACTTC. Its translation: CASSLPSAYEQYF.

The chain has TRBV28 and TRBJ2-1; 7 bases are a match to TRBD2. The CDR3 is made up of 13 amino acids. CDR1 and CDR2 from the germline V gene are MDHEN and SYDVKM. V lost 8 bases to trimming and J lost 4 bases; unmatched junction nucleotides: 5. The CDR3 reads CASVGRGYNEQFF. The CDR3 nucleotides read TGTGCCAGCGTCGGGCGGGGGTACAATGAGCAGTTCTTC.

The chain couples TRBV7-2 to TRBJ1-5, with D perhaps matching TRBD1 (5 bases). Germline V gene data show CDR1 as SGHTA and CDR2 as FQGNSA. V lost 5 bases and J 0 bases, leaving 11 bases between the germline ends. The CDR3 runs to 15 residues. CDR3 in DNA: TGTGCCAGCAGCCTAACCAGGGATAGCAATCAGCCCCAGCATTTT. Its protein product is CASSLTRDSNQPQHF.

This rearrangement joins TRBV10-3 to TRBJ2-2; 11 bases agree with TRBD2. The J segment lost 7 bases and the V segment lost 10 bases, leaving 8 bases of the junction unmatched. The length of the CDR3 is 14 residues. Germline V gene data show CDR1 as ENHRY and CDR2 as SYGVKD. The CDR3 loop reads CATFSGGAIGELFF. The CDR3 nucleotides read TGTGCCACCTTTAGCGGGGGGGCGATCGGGGAGCTGTTTTTT.

The table lists this clonotype with many counts. The rearrangement joins TRBV5-1 to TRBJ1-1; no firm D call. Trimming removed 0 bases at V and 7 bases at J, with 10 bases between. The CDR3 is 13 residues long. CDR1 and CDR2 (germline): SGHRS, YFSETQ. The CDR3 DNA sequence: TGCGCCAGCAGCTTGGGACGGGATTATGAAGCTTTCTTT. It is translated as CASSLGRDYEAFF.

The chain has TRBV5-8 and TRBJ2-5, with 9 bases identical to TRBD1. The CDR3 has 14 amino acids. Per germline, CDR1 SGHTS and CDR2 YDEGEE. V dropped 6 bases and J dropped 4; count of bases not matched to a gene: 7. This CDR3 reads CASNTGQGGETQYF. The CDR3 region has the DNA TGTGCCAGCAACACGGGACAGGGCGGAGAGACCCAGTACTTC.

The V gene is TRBV14, the J gene TRBJ2-4, with no clear D. Germline assignment: CDR1 SGHDN and CDR2 FVKESK. The CDR3 runs to 14 residues. Deletions cut 0 bases from V and 3 bases from J, with 6 bases between. CDR3 nucleotides: TGTGCCAGCAGCCAAGAGCACAGCAAAAACATTCAGTACTTC. This gives the protein CASSQEHSKNIQYF. Variable domain in full (rest from reference TRBV14 and TRBJ2-4): EAGVTQFPSHSVIEKGQTVTLRCDPISGHDNLYWYRRVMGKEIKFLLHFVKESKQDESGMPNNRFLAERTGGTYSTLKVQPAELEDSGVYFCASSQEHSKNIQYFGAGTRLSVL.

V is TRBV2 and J is TRBJ1-5, with TRBD1 matching over 11 bases. Trimming removed 7 bases from V and 7 bases from J; junction bases left unmatched: 6. The CDR3 spans 14 residues. The germline V gene has CDR1 SNHLY and CDR2 FYNNEI. The CDR3 loop is CASTRDRGSQPQHF. The CDR3 DNA is TGTGCCAGCACTAGGGACAGGGGGTCGCAGCCCCAGCATTTT.

In this sample, this clonotype turned up a few times. The chain employs TRBV6-5 and TRBJ2-1; a possible D gene is TRBD1 (6 bases). This CDR3 is built from 13 residues. The germline V gene has CDR1 MNHEY and CDR2 SVGAGI. V lost 7 bases and J 6 bases, leaving 13 bases between the germline ends. The chain's CDR3 is CASTNRGSNEQFF. DNA for the CDR3: TGTGCCAGCACTAATAGGGGGTCCAATGAGCAGTTCTTC.

The sample holds a few counts of this clonotype. The chain combines TRBV20-1 with TRBJ2-1; D might be TRBD1 (6 bases). Trimming pared 5 bases from V and 4 bases from J, leaving 24 bases between. The germline CDR1 and CDR2 sequences are DFQATT and SNEGSKA (reference sequence). This CDR3 has 17 amino acids. CDR3 nucleotides: TGCAGTGCTCCCACGCTAACAGGGTTAACCCATTACAATGAGCAGTTCTTC. The encoded protein is CSAPTLTGLTHYNEQFF.

V usage is TRBV5-1 and J usage is TRBJ2-2, with D maybe TRBD2 (5 bases). The CDR3 contains 16 residues. The germline V gene encodes CDR1 SGHRS and CDR2 YFSETQ. The V end lost 1 base, the J end lost 4 bases, and 14 bases lay between the germline ends. Here the CDR3 reads CASSLRHDRGTGELFF. CDR3 DNA: TGCGCCAGCAGCTTGCGTCACGACCGGGGCACCGGGGAGCTGTTTTTT.

In this sample, this clonotype turned up a few times. The chain is built from TRBV29-1 and TRBJ2-7, with D perhaps matching TRBD1 (5 bases). The germline V gene encodes CDR1 SQVTM and CDR2 ANQGSEA. The CDR3 extends over 12 amino acids. Between the trimmed V and J ends, which lost 8 bases and 2 bases, there was a span of 13 bases. In nucleotides, the CDR3 is TGCAGCTTTTTCGGACAAACCTACGAGCAGTACTTC. Translation: CSFFGQTYEQYF.

This clonotype was counted a few times. CDR3 bases: TGTGCCAGCAGTATGGCCGGGGAGCTGTTTTTT. It is translated as CASSMAGELFF. This chain uses TRBV6-2 or TRBV6-3 with TRBJ2-2, with D hard to call. V was cut by 5 bases and J by 6 bases, with 4 bases left in between. Looked up from germline, CDR1 is MNHEY and CDR2 is SVGEGT. The CDR3 totals 11 residues.

This chain links TRBV7-2 with TRBJ2-3; maybe TRBD1 (5 bases). V was pared by 2 bases and J by 4 bases, with 10 bases between. Germline assignment: CDR1 SGHTA and CDR2 FQGNSA. The CDR3 contains 14 residues. CDR3 DNA: TGTGCCAGCAGCTTACGAGGCAGGGCAGATACGCAGTATTTT. Amino acid sequence: CASSLRGRADTQYF.